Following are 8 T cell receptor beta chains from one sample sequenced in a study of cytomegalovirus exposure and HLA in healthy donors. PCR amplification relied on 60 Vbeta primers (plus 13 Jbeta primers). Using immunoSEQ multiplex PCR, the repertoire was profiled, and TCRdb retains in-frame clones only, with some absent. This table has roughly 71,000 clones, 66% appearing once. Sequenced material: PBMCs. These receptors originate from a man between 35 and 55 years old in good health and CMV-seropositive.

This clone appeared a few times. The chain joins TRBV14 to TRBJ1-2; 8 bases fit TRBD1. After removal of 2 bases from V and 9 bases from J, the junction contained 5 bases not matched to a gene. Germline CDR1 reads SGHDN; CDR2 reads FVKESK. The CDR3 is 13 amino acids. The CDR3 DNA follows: TGTGCCAGCAGCCAATACTGGACAGGGAGCTACACCTTC. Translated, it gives CASSQYWTGSYTF.

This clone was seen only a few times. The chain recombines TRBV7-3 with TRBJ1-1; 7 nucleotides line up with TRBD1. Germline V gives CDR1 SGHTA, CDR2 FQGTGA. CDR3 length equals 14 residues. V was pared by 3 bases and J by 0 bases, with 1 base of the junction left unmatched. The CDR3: CASSLGQMNTEAFF. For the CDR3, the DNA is TGTGCCAGCAGCTTGGGACAGATGAACACTGAAGCTTTCTTT.

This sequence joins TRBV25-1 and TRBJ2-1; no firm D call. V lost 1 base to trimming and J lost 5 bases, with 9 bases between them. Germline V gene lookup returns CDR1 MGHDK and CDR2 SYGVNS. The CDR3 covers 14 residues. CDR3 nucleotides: TGTGCCAGCAGTGAATTGTCAGGTGACAATGAGCAGTTCTTC. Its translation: CASSELSGDNEQFF.

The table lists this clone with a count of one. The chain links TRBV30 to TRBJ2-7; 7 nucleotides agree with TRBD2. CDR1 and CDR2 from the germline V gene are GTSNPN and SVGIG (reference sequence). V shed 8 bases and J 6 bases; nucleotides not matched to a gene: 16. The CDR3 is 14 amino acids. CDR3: CARTSTDSGGEQYF. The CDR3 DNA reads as TGTGCCCGAACCTCGACAGATTCGGGGGGCGAGCAGTACTTC.

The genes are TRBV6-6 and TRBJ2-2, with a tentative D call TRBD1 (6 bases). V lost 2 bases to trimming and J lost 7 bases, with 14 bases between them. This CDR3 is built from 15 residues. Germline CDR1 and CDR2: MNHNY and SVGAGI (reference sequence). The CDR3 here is CASSYPPGEVGELFF. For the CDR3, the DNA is TGTGCCAGCAGTTACCCCCCAGGGGAAGTCGGGGAGCTGTTTTTT.

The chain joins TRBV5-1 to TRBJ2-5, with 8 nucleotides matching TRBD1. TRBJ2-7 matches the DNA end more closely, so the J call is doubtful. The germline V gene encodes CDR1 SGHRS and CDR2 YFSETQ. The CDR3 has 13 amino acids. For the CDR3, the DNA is TGCGCCAGCAGCATCGGACAGGGAGGCGAGCAGTACTTC. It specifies CASSIGQGGEQYF.

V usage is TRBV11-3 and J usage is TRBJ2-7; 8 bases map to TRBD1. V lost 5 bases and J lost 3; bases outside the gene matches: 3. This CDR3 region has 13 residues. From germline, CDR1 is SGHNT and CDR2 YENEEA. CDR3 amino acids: CASSLGQDYEQYF. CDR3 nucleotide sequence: TGTGCCAGCAGCCTGGGACAGGACTACGAGCAGTACTTC. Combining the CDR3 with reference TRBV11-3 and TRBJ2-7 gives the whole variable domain EAGVVQSPRYKIIEKKQPVAFWCNPISGHNTLYWYLQNLGQGPELLIRYENEEAVDDSQLPKDRFSAERLKGVDSTLKIQPAELGDSAVYLCASSLGQDYEQYFGPGTRLTVT.

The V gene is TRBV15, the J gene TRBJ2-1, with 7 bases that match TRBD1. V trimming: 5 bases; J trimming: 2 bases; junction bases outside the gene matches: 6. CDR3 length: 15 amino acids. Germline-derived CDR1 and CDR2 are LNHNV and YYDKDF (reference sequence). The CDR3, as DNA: TGTGCCACCAGCCCCGGGACAGAGGCCTACAATGAGCAGTTCTTC. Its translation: CATSPGTEAYNEQFF.